The rows below give T cell receptor beta chains drawn from one sample of a study of T-cell memory formation after mild COVID-19. TCRdb itself ran the 5' RACE reads through MiXCR, one entry per CDR3 protein. In the table there are roughly 190,000 distinct CDR3 sequences, roughly 30% of which are singletons. The sequenced sample consisted of PBMCs or a T cell subset sorted from them (not recorded which). The receptors were sampled from an adult woman who had mild COVID-19 (a few samples of this study predate the infection). Cell type and time point are not known. The CDR3 runs from the conserved cysteine through the conserved F or W. Each record gives: clone size, V gene, J gene, D gene, CDR3 DNA, CDR3 protein. A D gene is named only where the DNA matches it firmly. The size of a clone is reported for some rows only, either as once, few or many, or as a class for expanded clones.

>.|TRBV6-5|TRBJ1-1|TRBD1
TGTGCCAGCAGTTCAGGGCAGGGGGCCTCTGAAGCTTTCTTT
CASSSGQGASEAFF
>.|TRBV3-1|TRBJ2-3|TRBD1
TGTGCCAGCAGCCTAGGGACAGGGGGCATGGATACGCAGTATTTT
CASSLGTGGMDTQYF
>few|TRBV14|TRBJ2-2|TRBD1
TGTGCCAGCAGCCCTGGGACAGTGAACACCGGGGAGCTGTTTTTT
CASSPGTVNTGELFF
>.|TRBV6-5|TRBJ1-3|.
TGTGCCAGCACCCTCTCGGGGGGCAGCTCTGGAAACACCATATATTTT
CASTLSGGSSGNTIYF
>.|TRBV30|TRBJ2-1|.
TGTGCCTGGAGTCGGCGCTTCAATGAGCAGTTCTTC
CAWSRRFNEQFF
>.|TRBV7-9|TRBJ2-5|.
TGTGCCAGCAGCACCAGGGATCCTGAGACCCAGTACTTC
CASSTRDPETQYF
>many|TRBV15|TRBJ2-3|TRBD1
TGTGCCACCAGCAGGGACAGGGGTGGCGCAGATACGCAGTATTTT
CATSRDRGGADTQYF
>.|TRBV5-6|TRBJ2-5|.
TGTGCCAGCAGCCCAGGGGGAGGGGTCCCGGAGACCCAGTACTTC
CASSPGGGVPETQYF
>few|TRBV2|TRBJ2-3|.
TGTGCCAGCCGGGGCAGGACCGGGCCCCGAATGAGAGATACGCAGTATTTT
CASRGRTGPRMRDTQYF
>.|TRBV7-4|TRBJ2-3|TRBD1
TGTGCCAGCAGCCCGTGGACAGGGCTAACGACAGATACGCAGTATTTT
CASSPWTGLTTDTQYF
>.|TRBV5-1|TRBJ2-7|TRBD1
TGCGCCAGCAGCTTGGTGGGACAGGGGGCGCACTACGAGCAGTACTTC
CASSLVGQGAHYEQYF
>.|TRBV20-1|TRBJ2-1|TRBD2
TGCAGTGCTAGAGTCCTCCGACTAGCGGGACACAATGAGCAGTTCTTC
CSARVLRLAGHNEQFF
>.|TRBV15|TRBJ2-1|.
TGTGCCACCAGCAGAGGGGGTAGCAACAATGAGCAGTTCTTC
CATSRGGSNNEQFF
>few|TRBV20-1|TRBJ2-7|.
TGCAGTGCTGAGAGACTCGCCAACGAGCAGTACTTC
CSAERLANEQYF
>few|TRBV5-5|TRBJ2-1|TRBD1
TGTGCCAGCAGCGAGACAGGGGACCGCTCCTACAATGAGCAGTTCTTC
CASSETGDRSYNEQFF
>.|TRBV9|TRBJ2-1|TRBD2
TGTGCCAGCAGCGTAGAGGGACTAGCGGGAGGGCCTCTCGACAATGAGCAGTTCTTC
CASSVEGLAGGPLDNEQFF
>few|TRBV5-1|TRBJ1-3|.
TGCGCCAGCAGCTTACCAACTGGAAACACCATATATTTT
CASSLPTGNTIYF
>.|TRBV15|TRBJ2-3|TRBD2
TGTGCCACCAGCAGAGGGATAAGCGGGGGGGCCACAGATACGCAGTATTTT
CATSRGISGGATDTQYF